This T cell receptor (beta chain) was sequenced for a study of regulatory T cells in long-lasting Graves disease. This clonotype was recorded a few times. Its antigen is still unknown. The V end was cut by 0 bases, the J end by 0 bases, with 9 bases between. CDR1 and CDR2 from the germline V gene are LNHDA and SQIVND (reference sequence). The length of the CDR3 is 16 residues. Combining iRepertoire HTBI primers with Arm-PCR of CDR3 regions, the authors built TCR beta libraries. TCRdb re-called the multiplex PCR reads with MiXCR, one entry per CDR3 protein. The sample lists more than 350,000 distinct CDR3 sequences; more than 12% were seen once. Noted time point: newly diagnosed GD, antithyroid drugs for less than 3 months. PBMCs provided the RNA from which the TCR library was made. General study findings and limits: Owing to a sample size that was small, accuracy may have been reduced.

The same sample was also studied in work on T cells in Graves' hyperthyroidism and ophthalmopathy. This second report adds: Uncontrolled infection, other autoimmune disease, pregnancy or lactation led to exclusion.

This receptor was obtained from a woman between 25 and 40 years old with Graves disease. Sequencing was performed on peripheral blood mononuclear cells (PBMCs), taken at new diagnosis, from a patient treated with antithyroid drugs. This sequence joins TRBV19 and TRBJ2-1; either TRBD1 or TRBD2 may fit D (5 bases each). This CDR3 reads CASSIEGTYSYNEQFF. In DNA, the CDR3 is TGTGCCAGTAGTATAGAAGGGACGTACTCCTACAATGAGCAGTTCTTC. Complete variable domain (other parts from reference TRBV19 and TRBJ2-1): DGGITQSPKYLFRKEGQNVTLSCEQNLNHDAMYWYRQDPGQGLRLIYYSQIVNDFQKGDIAEGYSVSREKKESFPLTVTSAQKNPTAFYLCASSIEGTYSYNEQFFGPGTRLTVL.